The next 11 T cell receptor beta chains were all read from a single sample in a study of identifying expanded T cells in peripheral blood (dated by TCRdb to the late 2010s). The protocol used for the library was the immunoSEQ multiplex PCR assay. The clones in this table, taken by TCRdb from immuneACCESS, are in-frame only. Not every clone is retained; where verified, under half of the shortfall comes from an unresolved V gene, and the cause of the rest is unknown. The sample table contains approximately 92,000 clones; only one count was recorded for more than 75% of them. Around 4.5% of the sample belongs to the ten largest clones. Sequenced sample: blood. The origin of the receptors is a person aged 18 to 75 in good health.

The chain recombines TRBV6-5 with TRBJ2-1, with D possibly being TRBD1 (5 bases). CDR3 size: 15 residues. Trimming pared 2 bases from V and 0 bases from J, leaving 8 bases between. The V gene's germline CDR1 is MNHEY and CDR2 SVGAGI. CDR3 nucleotide sequence: TGTGCCAGCAGTTACGGGGCGGCCTCCTACAATGAGCAGTTCTTC. Its translation is CASSYGAASYNEQFF.

This sequence joins TRBV4-3 and TRBJ1-2; D unresolved. V was shortened by 1 base and J by 3 bases, with 12 bases between the two germline ends. Germline CDR1 is LGHNA and CDR2 is YSLEER. The CDR3 covers 15 residues. The CDR3 DNA is TGCGCCAGCAGCCAAGTCGAGGGTAGCCACTATGGCTACACCTTC. This translates into CASSQVEGSHYGYTF.

The gene calls are TRBV6-1 and TRBJ1-1; D gene uncertain. The CDR3 covers 14 residues. Germline assignment: CDR1 MNHNS and CDR2 SASEGT. Trimming cost V 5 bases and J 5 bases, with 15 bases left between them. Written as DNA, the CDR3 is TGTGCCAGCAGTCGATCTACGGGGTGGACTGAAGCTTTCTTT. The encoded protein is CASSRSTGWTEAFF.

The chain couples TRBV10-3 to TRBJ2-7, with 8 nucleotides matching TRBD1. V shed 2 bases, J shed 1 base, and the junction held 1 base outside the gene matches. CDR1 ENHRY and CDR2 SYGVKD come from the germline V gene. The CDR3 covers 14 residues. The CDR3 DNA sequence: TGTGCCATCAGTGAGCAGGGGGCGTCCTACGAGCAGTACTTC. Translated, it gives CAISEQGASYEQYF.

V and J are TRBV7-9 and TRBJ1-3; TRBD1 might be the D (5 bases). V lost 0 bases and J 1 base, leaving 19 bases between the germline ends. The V gene's germline CDR1 is SEHNR and CDR2 FQNEAQ (reference sequence). CDR3 length equals 19 residues. The CDR3 DNA reads TGTGCCAGCAGCTTAGCGGGACCGGGAGAACCCGATTCTGGAAACACCATATATTTT. Translating gives CASSLAGPGEPDSGNTIYF.

V is TRBV18 and J is TRBJ1-6, with D uncertain. This CDR3 comprises 14 residues. V gave up 2 bases and J gave up 6 bases, with 8 bases separating them. Germline CDR1 KGHSH, CDR2 LQKENI. CDR3 in amino acids: CASSPRTGNSPLHF. CDR3 bases: TGTGCCAGCTCACCAAGAACGGGTAATTCACCCCTCCACTTT.

The chain employs TRBV9 and TRBJ2-7, with 9 bases lining up with TRBD1. Germline CDR1 SGDLS, CDR2 YYNGEE. The CDR3 length is 15 residues. The J segment lost 4 bases and the V segment lost 0 bases, leaving 5 bases of the junction unmatched. CDR3: CASSVEDRGFYEQYF. DNA of the CDR3: TGTGCCAGCAGCGTAGAGGACAGGGGCTTTTACGAGCAGTACTTC.

The rearrangement joins TRBV6-5 to TRBJ1-5, with 8 nucleotides matching TRBD1. V trimming: 6 bases; J trimming: 3 bases; junction bases outside the gene matches: 7. The CDR3 runs 15 residues. Looked up from germline, CDR1 is MNHEY and CDR2 is SVGAGI. The CDR3 here is CASRPDRGSNQPQHF. The DNA of the CDR3 is TGTGCCAGCAGACCCGACAGGGGATCCAATCAGCCCCAGCATTTT.

The V and J genes are TRBV11-2 and TRBJ1-5; the D gene is possibly TRBD1 (6 bases). There are 14 residues in the CDR3. V was shortened by 5 bases and J by 4 bases, with 12 bases between the two germline ends. Germline V gives CDR1 SGHAT, CDR2 FQNNGV. CDR3 loop: CASSAGASNQPQHF. The CDR3 DNA reads as TGTGCCAGCAGCGCAGGGGCCTCGAATCAGCCCCAGCATTTT.

The chain is built from TRBV19 and TRBJ1-5; 11 nucleotides match TRBD1. Germline V lookup: CDR1 LNHDA, CDR2 SQIVND (reference sequence). Trimming removed 1 base from V and 1 base from J; junction bases left unmatched: 6. The CDR3 is 18 amino acids. The CDR3 DNA reads TGTGCCAGTAGTATAGGTATGGGGACAGGGGGAAGCAATCAGCCCCAGCATTTT. Protein: CASSIGMGTGGSNQPQHF.

This chain links TRBV6-5 with TRBJ2-2; 9 nucleotides line up with TRBD1. Losses at the gene ends were 10 bases for V and 5 bases for J; bases not matched to a gene: 8. Germline lookup yields CDR1 MNHEY and CDR2 SVGAGI. CDR3 length equals 14 residues. CDR3 loop: CATLQGARTGELFF. CDR3 nucleotide sequence: TGTGCCACCCTACAGGGGGCGCGTACCGGGGAGCTGTTTTTT.